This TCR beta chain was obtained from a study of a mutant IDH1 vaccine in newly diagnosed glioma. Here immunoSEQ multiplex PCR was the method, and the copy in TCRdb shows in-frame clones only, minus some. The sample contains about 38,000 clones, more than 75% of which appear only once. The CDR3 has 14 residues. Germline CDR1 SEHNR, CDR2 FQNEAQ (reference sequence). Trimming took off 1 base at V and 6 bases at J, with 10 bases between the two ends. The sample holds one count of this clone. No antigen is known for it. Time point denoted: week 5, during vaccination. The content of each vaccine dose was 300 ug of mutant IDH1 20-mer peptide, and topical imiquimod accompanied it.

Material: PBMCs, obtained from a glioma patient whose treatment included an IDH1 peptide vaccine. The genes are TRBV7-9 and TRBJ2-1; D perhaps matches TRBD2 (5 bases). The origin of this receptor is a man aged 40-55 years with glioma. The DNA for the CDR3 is TGTGCCAGCAGCTTAGAATCGGGGATCAATGAGCAGTTCTTC. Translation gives CASSLESGINEQFF.